Below are 20 T cell receptor beta chains sequenced from a single sample in a study of blood T cell repertoires in COVID-19. Using immunoSEQ multiplex PCR, the repertoire was profiled, and TCRdb retains in-frame clones only, with some absent. This table holds 35,000 or so clones, 89% found once. The material sequenced was peripheral blood. All receptors derive from a human donor in a cohort sampled during active COVID-19.

This rearrangement joins TRBV9 to TRBJ1-5, with TRBD1 matching over 8 bases. The CDR3 contains 14 residues. Germline trimming cut 3 bases from V and 7 bases from J; bases unmatched to any gene: 6. Per the germline V gene, CDR1 is SGDLS and CDR2 is YYNGEE. CDR3 nucleotides: TGTGCCAGCAGCGCTCAGGGGGCTGGACAGCCCCAGCATTTT. Translating it yields CASSAQGAGQPQHF.

J is TRBJ2-3 and V is TRBV6-1, with D maybe TRBD2 (7 bases). This CDR3 region has 16 residues. From germline, CDR1 is MNHNS and CDR2 SASEGT. Trimming took 1 base from V and 0 from J, leaving 11 bases between them. CDR3 region: CASSEVGGGSTDTQYF. The CDR3 nucleotides are TGTGCCAGCAGTGAAGTAGGGGGGGGAAGCACAGATACGCAGTATTTT.

This clone was found a few times. The rearrangement joins TRBV9 to TRBJ1-3; unclear D gene. With 0 bases removed from V and 0 bases from J, the gap between germline ends came to 4 bases. The CDR3 is 14 residues long. The germline V gene encodes CDR1 SGDLS and CDR2 YYNGEE. CDR3 bases: TGTGCCAGCAGCGTAGGAGACTCTGGAAACACCATATATTTT. As protein: CASSVGDSGNTIYF.

This chain links TRBV5-4 with TRBJ2-1; D unclear. Germline V gene sequence: CDR1 SGHNT, CDR2 YYREEE (reference sequence). Trimming stripped 0 bases from V and 0 bases from J, with 13 bases between. This CDR3 contains 17 residues. The chain's CDR3 is CASSLGARPSSYNEQFF. The CDR3 coding sequence is TGTGCCAGCAGCTTGGGGGCCCGACCGAGCTCCTACAATGAGCAGTTCTTC.

The V and J genes are TRBV14 and TRBJ1-3; D is uncertain. The CDR3 runs to 13 residues. The germline V gene has CDR1 SGHDN and CDR2 FVKESK. V was pared by 1 base and J by 7 bases, with 8 bases between. The CDR3 sequence: CASSQGGSNTIYF. The DNA of the CDR3 is TGTGCCAGCAGCCAAGGCGGGAGTAACACCATATATTTT.

CDR3 sequence reads: CASSETGVLYEQYF. CDR3 DNA sequence: TGTGCCAGCAGCGAGACAGGGGTGTTGTACGAGCAGTACTTC. The chain combines TRBV2 with TRBJ2-7; TRBD1 matches at 8 bases. Germline trimming cut 6 bases from V and 4 bases from J; bases unmatched to any gene: 8. This CDR3 has 14 amino acids. CDR1 SNHLY and CDR2 FYNNEI come from the germline V gene. The whole variable domain, filled in from reference TRBV2 and TRBJ2-7, reads EPEVTQTPSHQVTQMGQEVILRCVPISNHLYFYWYRQILGQKVEFLVSFYNNEISEKSEIFDDQFSVERPDGSNFTLKIRSTKLEDSAMYFCASSETGVLYEQYFGPGTRLTVT.

This clone was seen only a few times. This rearrangement joins TRBV7-2 to TRBJ1-1; D is ambiguous. V was cut by 6 bases and J by 1 base, with 3 bases left in between. CDR3 length: 11 amino acids. The germline gives CDR1 SGHTA, CDR2 FQGNSA. CDR3 in DNA: TGTGCCAGCAGACAGAACACTGAAGCTTTCTTT. Its translation: CASRQNTEAFF. Full variable domain (remainder filled in from reference TRBV7-2 and TRBJ1-1): GAGVSQSPSNKVTEKGKDVELRCDPISGHTALYWYRQSLGQGLEFLIYFQGNSAPDKSGLPSDRFSAERTGGSVSTLTIQRTQQEDSAVYLCASRQNTEAFFGQGTRLTVV.

The chain has TRBV9 and TRBJ2-5; 11 positions match TRBD2. CDR1 is SGDLS and CDR2 is YYNGEE in the germline V gene. The CDR3 has 15 residues. With 4 bases clipped from V and 2 bases from J, the junction kept 4 bases outside the gene matches. CDR3 nucleotides: TGTGCCAGCAGCCCTGGGACTAGCGGACAAGAGACCCAGTACTTC. It translates to CASSPGTSGQETQYF. Based on the CDR3 plus reference TRBV9 and TRBJ2-5, the full variable domain is DSGVTQTPKHLITATGQRVTLRCSPRSGDLSVYWYQQSLDQGLQFLIQYYNGEERAKGNILERFSAQQFPDLHSELNLSSLELGDSALYFCASSPGTSGQETQYFGPGTRLLVL.

The chain has TRBV28 and TRBJ1-6; D is uncertain. Germline values: CDR1 MDHEN, CDR2 SYDVKM. V was cut by 4 bases and J by 0 bases, with 13 bases left in between. CDR3 length: 17 amino acids. CDR3 nucleotides: TGTGCCAGCAGTTCCCGAACCAGAACCTCCTATAATTCACCCCTCCACTTT. This gives the protein CASSSRTRTSYNSPLHF.

The V and J genes are TRBV6-1 and TRBJ2-7, with TRBD1 identical over 7 bases. This CDR3 is 18 amino acids long. Per germline, CDR1 MNHNS and CDR2 SASEGT. Trimming took 3 bases from V and 3 from J; bases not matched to a gene: 17. The CDR3 DNA is TGTGCCAGCAGTGACCCCTCAGAGGCTTACCGACAGGGCTACGAGCAGTACTTC. Its translation is CASSDPSEAYRQGYEQYF.

The chain recombines TRBV19 with TRBJ2-6; 10 bases align to TRBD1. Germline CDR1 LNHDA, CDR2 SQIVND (reference sequence). The CDR3 loop spans 19 amino acids. J was trimmed by 0 bases and V by 4 bases; bases with no gene match: 9. CDR3 region: CASSTLGQGVVSGANVLTF. For the CDR3, the DNA is TGTGCCAGTAGTACCTTAGGACAGGGGGTCGTCTCTGGGGCCAACGTCCTGACTTTC.

The chain employs TRBV9 and TRBJ1-2; TRBD1 aligns across 7 bases. Germline values: CDR1 SGDLS, CDR2 YYNGEE. The ends lost 7 bases at V and 4 bases at J; junction bases unmatched: 10. The CDR3 has 14 amino acids. CDR3 DNA sequence: TGTGCCAGCTCCTCCGGACAGGACTTCTATGGCTACACCTTC. Encoded protein: CASSSGQDFYGYTF.

The V call is TRBV18, the J call TRBJ2-7; D gene unclear. Trimming removed 1 base at V and 3 bases at J, with 4 bases between. Germline V CDR1 and CDR2: KGHSH, LQKENI. This CDR3 has 12 amino acids. The CDR3 region has the DNA TGTGCCAGCTCACCACACGGCTACGAGCAGTACTTC. Translation gives CASSPHGYEQYF.

V and J are TRBV6-5 and TRBJ1-1; TRBD1 agrees at 7 bases. CDR3 length: 15 amino acids. Germline assignment: CDR1 MNHEY and CDR2 SVGAGI. J was trimmed by 2 bases and V by 3 bases; bases with no gene match: 6. The CDR3 DNA sequence: TGTGCCAGCAGTTATAGACAGGGCTCAAACACTGAAGCTTTCTTT. As protein: CASSYRQGSNTEAFF.

The CDR3 sequence is CACFDRYATEAFF. CDR3 nucleotide sequence: TGTGCCTGTTTCGACAGGTATGCCACTGAAGCTTTCTTT. V usage is TRBV30 and J usage is TRBJ1-1, with D possibly TRBD1 on 6 matching bases. This CDR3 has 13 residues. Deletions cut 6 bases from V and 4 bases from J, with 15 bases between. Per germline, CDR1 GTSNPN and CDR2 SVGIG (reference sequence).

This clone has a single count. This sequence joins TRBV6-2 or TRBV6-3 and TRBJ2-7, with D possibly matching TRBD1 (5 bases). The germline V gene encodes CDR1 MNHEY and CDR2 SVGEGT. Trimming removed 6 bases from V and 3 bases from J, with 21 bases in between. The CDR3 is made up of 16 amino acids. DNA of the CDR3: TGTGCCAGCAGCGCCTACCCGAAGGGGCCCTACTACGAGCAGTACTTC. It yields the protein CASSAYPKGPYYEQYF.

The CDR3 loop is CASSLSGTGWTEAFF. CDR3 sequence (DNA): TGTGCCAGCAGTTTATCGGGGACAGGGTGGACTGAAGCTTTCTTT. The rearrangement links TRBV27 to TRBJ1-1; the match to TRBD1 covers 9 bases. CDR3 length: 15 residues. Germline V gives CDR1 MNHEY, CDR2 SMNVEV (reference sequence). V lost 0 bases to trimming and J lost 5 bases; unmatched junction nucleotides: 4.

This chain links TRBV5-5 with TRBJ2-7; D gene uncertain. Germline lookup yields CDR1 SGHKS and CDR2 YYEKEE (reference sequence). The V end was cut by 5 bases, the J end by 3 bases, with 18 bases between. This CDR3 comprises 15 residues. This CDR3 is CASSFDVLTSYEQYF. The DNA of the CDR3 is TGTGCCAGCAGTTTTGATGTTTTGACAAGCTACGAGCAGTACTTC.

The genes are TRBV7-8 and TRBJ2-5; 15 bases align to TRBD2. V lost 4 bases and J lost 5; bases outside the gene matches: 2. CDR1 and CDR2 (germline): SGHVS, FQNEAQ. The CDR3 is made up of 15 amino acids. For the CDR3, the DNA is TGTGCCAGCAGCTCCGGGACTAGCGGGAGGGAGACCCAGTACTTC. Translation: CASSSGTSGRETQYF. The whole variable domain, filled in from reference TRBV7-8 and TRBJ2-5, reads GAGVSQSPRYKVAKRGQDVALRCDPISGHVSLFWYQQALGQGPEFLTYFQNEAQLDKSGLPSDRFFAERPEGSVSTLKIQRTQQEDSAVYLCASSSGTSGRETQYFGPGTRLLVL.

This clone was observed a single time. V usage is TRBV29-1 and J usage is TRBJ1-5, with TRBD1 matching 8 bases. The germline V gene encodes CDR1 SQVTM and CDR2 ANQGSEA. V was pared by 6 bases and J by 2 bases, with 3 bases of the junction left unmatched. The CDR3 covers 13 residues. The CDR3 nucleotides are TGCAGCGTCACAGGGGGGGGCAATCAGCCCCAGCATTTT. Translated, it gives CSVTGGGNQPQHF.